The clone carrying this T cell receptor (beta chain) was recorded at least ten times. Antigen unknown. This entry comes from a study of T cells in Graves' hyperthyroidism and ophthalmopathy. Study-level points and caveats: A 13 V-J signature model discriminated ophthalmopathy versus stable hyperthyroidism.

Amplification of TCR beta CDR3 regions used RNA as the template. Carried out on the TCR CDR3, a first-round RT-PCR used the HTBI primer set. TCRdb redid the calling of the multiplex PCR reads with MiXCR, one entry per CDR3 protein. The repertoire holds about 500,000 distinct CDR3 sequences, with about 16% as singletons. The CDR3 totals 12 residues. CDR1 is SGHTA and CDR2 is FQGNSA in the germline V gene. The V and J ends lost 3 bases and 3 bases respectively, with 4 bases between them. The source of this sequence is a young woman with Graves' ophthalmopathy. The chain has TRBV7-2 and TRBJ2-3; D is unresolved. The sequenced sample was blood. CDR3 DNA sequence: TGTGCCAGCAGCTTCTGGACAGATACGCAGTATTTT. Its protein product is CASSFWTDTQYF.